This T cell receptor beta chain is from a study of blood T cell repertoires in COVID-19. TCRdb keeps only in-frame clones here, not all; method: immunoSEQ multiplex PCR. Seen here are some 270,000 clones, 85% to 90% observed once, and the top ten hold over 4%. The CDR3 spans 15 residues. Germline-derived CDR1 and CDR2 are ENHRY and SYGVKD. The V gene end was trimmed by 3 bases and the J gene end by 2 bases; junction bases not matched to a gene: 2. This receptor was taken from a woman in her 30s with acute COVID-19. Input material: PBMCs or T cells enriched from blood (not recorded which). J is TRBJ2-1 and V is TRBV10-3; the match to TRBD2 covers 9 bases. The chain's CDR3 is CAISELAGPYNEQFF. Here the CDR3 DNA reads TGTGCCATCAGTGAACTAGCGGGCCCCTACAATGAGCAGTTCTTC.